A single sample gave rise to the 2 T cell receptor beta chains below, sequenced in a study of human T cells and chemical hapten exposure. Time point denoted: patch test 2, 6 weeks after DPC sensitization. The treatment denotes: therapeutic diphenylcyclopropenone sensitization with weekly scalp DPC. A single record per CDR3 protein comes from TCRdb applying MiXCR to the RACE reads. Seen here are tens of thousands of distinct CDR3 sequences, 8.5% observed once, and the top ten hold nearly 3.5%. The sequencing used whole blood, collected in connection with sensitization to the hapten diphenylcyclopropenone (DPC). These receptors all come from a woman aged 45-65 years with alopecia areata. Some clones in this sample may be carry-over from other donors' samples.

J is TRBJ2-5 and V is TRBV6-6, with D uncertain. Trimming took off 11 bases at V and 3 bases at J, with 13 bases between the two ends. Germline CDR1 reads MNHNY; CDR2 reads SVGAGI (reference sequence). The CDR3 is made up of 12 amino acids. CDR3 nucleotide sequence: TGTGCCGTGCTACTGCCCAAAGAGACCCAGTACTTC. Its translation: CAVLLPKETQYF.

The table lists this clonotype with many counts. This CDR3 reads CASSLAARGGTEAFF. CDR3 nucleotide sequence: TGCGCCAGCAGCTTGGCCGCCCGAGGGGGCACTGAAGCTTTCTTT. This chain connects TRBV5-1 to TRBJ1-1; a possible D gene is TRBD1 (6 bases). The V end lost 0 bases, the J end lost 4 bases, and 13 bases lay between the germline ends. The CDR3 length is 15 residues. Germline-derived CDR1 and CDR2 are SGHRS and YFSETQ.